The entry that follows covers one TCR beta chain sequence. Clones were sequenced by immunoSEQ multiplex PCR, and TCRdb holds only the in-frame ones, with some missing. The sample carries fewer than 500,000 clones, 88% recorded once. This sample is part of a study of blood T cell repertoires in COVID-19. Background on the study: T cells, B-cell-depleted T cells, or PBMCs supplied cDNA or gDNA.

Participants were aged about 18 to 90 years, lived in about two dozen US areas, and enrolled virtually. Donors were grouped by their self-reported clinical history. Germline loops: CDR1 LNHDA, CDR2 SQIVND (reference sequence). Deletions cut 5 bases from V and 2 bases from J, with 10 bases between. This CDR3 has 14 amino acids. Material: PBMCs or T cells enriched from blood (not recorded which). The clonotype originates from a woman younger than 45 with acute COVID-19. The genes are TRBV19 and TRBJ2-4, with no clear D. CDR3 protein: CASSLGPSKNIQYF. The CDR3 region has the DNA TGTGCCAGTAGTCTGGGCCCATCCAAAAACATTCAGTACTTC.